The clone carrying this TCR beta chain came up a few times. The length of the CDR3 is 13 residues. Trimming removed 5 bases at V and 5 bases at J, with 12 bases between. Recruited during active infection, patients (from Seattle) were subsequently followed longitudinally. The sample is drawn from a study of blood T cell repertoires in COVID-19. Study-wide context: Specimens from acute and convalescent COVID-19 originated in the United States, Italy and Spain.

Per the original data handling: Using reference gene primer amplification, nucleated cell counts were estimated. Some clones are missing from TCRdb's copy, which holds only in-frame ones; the method was immunoSEQ multiplex PCR. V and J calls and clone size are given by that table; D and trimming were obtained from the DNA. The sample has hundreds of thousands of clones, approximately 86% seen once. This TCR was sampled from a woman aged 70-85 years with COVID-19, enrolled during active disease. J is TRBJ1-1 and V is TRBV12-3 or TRBV12-4; perhaps TRBD1 as D (5 bases). The material sequenced was peripheral blood. The CDR3 loop is CASSQRGGTEAFF. The CDR3 DNA is TGTGCCAGCAGTCAGAGGGGAGGTACTGAAGCTTTCTTT.